This T cell receptor beta chain was sequenced during a study of shared clonotypes between healthy human individuals. Across the whole study: The donor pool was made up of a couple of women and a few men aged 18 to 49.

A deep-level run was used for the assay. Using immunoSEQ multiplex PCR, the repertoire was profiled, and TCRdb retains in-frame clones only, with some absent. Found here are approximately 1,000,000 clones, 70% to 80% of them singletons; the top ten hold 0.89%. Donors, healthy HIV-negative adults, lacked recent acute infections or vaccinations. The sequence was obtained from a man in his late teens or twenties in good health. Some clones in this sample may be carry-over from other donors' samples. Material: memory CD4+ T cells from PBMCs. The sample's subset: CD45RA-negative fraction.

The CDR3 is CASSLAAGGAAEQYF. CDR3 in DNA: TGTGCCAGCAGCTTAGCCGCAGGGGGAGCCGCCGAGCAGTACTTC. This sequence joins TRBV7-9 and TRBJ2-7; 7 nucleotides line up with TRBD1. The CDR3 covers 15 residues. CDR1 SEHNR and CDR2 FQNEAQ come from the germline V gene (reference sequence). V lost 0 bases and J lost 6; bases outside the gene matches: 8.